These T cell receptor beta chains were read from a single sample in a study of T and B cells in COVID-19 patients. TCRdb passed the multiplex PCR reads through MiXCR, listing each CDR3 protein once. The table has over 15,000 distinct CDR3 sequences, roughly 36% seen once. The sequenced sample was blood. The receptors derive from a human donor with active COVID-19. CDR3s include the opening cysteine and the closing phenylalanine or tryptophan. A D gene is named only where the DNA matches it firmly. Expanded clones are given a class, and other clones once, few, many or no size at all.

V gene	D gene	J gene	clone size	CDR3 protein	CDR3 DNA
TRBV21-1	-	TRBJ2-3	-	CASSTKRGAIQTSRNTDTQYF	TGTGCCAGCAGCACAAAGCGGGGGGCAATACAAACGTCTCGGAACACAGATACGCAGTATTTT
TRBV10-2	TRBD1	TRBJ2-5	-	CASSEPDRGGETQYF	TGCGCCAGCAGTGAGCCGGACAGGGGTGGAGAGACCCAGTACTTC
TRBV10-3	-	TRBJ2-7	-	CAISESSPEGLSYEQYF	TGTGCCATCAGTGAGTCGTCCCCGGAGGGCTTATCCTACGAGCAGTACTTC
TRBV20-1	TRBD2	TRBJ2-5	-	CSAAGGQETQYF	TGCAGTGCCGCGGGGGGGCAAGAGACCCAGTACTTC
TRBV19	-	TRBJ1-1	-	CASSIQNGGHRTEAFF	TGTGCCAGTAGTATCCAAAACGGGGGTCACCGGACTGAAGCTTTCTTT
TRBV6-2/TRBV6-3	-	TRBJ2-7	few	CASSAQGYEQYF	TGTGCCAGCAGTGCACAGGGTTACGAGCAGTACTTC
TRBV19	TRBD2	TRBJ2-1	-	CASSIGGLAGGSTYNEQFF	TGTGCCAGTAGTATAGGGGGGCTAGCGGGGGGCTCAACTTACAATGAGCAGTTCTTC
TRBV27	-	TRBJ1-5	few	CASSLRAGNQPQHF	TGTGCCAGCAGTTTACGGGCGGGCAATCAGCCCCAGCATTTT
TRBV12-3/TRBV12-4	-	TRBJ2-5	-	CASSNLGFETQYF	TGTGCCAGCAGCAACCTGGGTTTTGAGACCCAGTACTTC
TRBV6-5	-	TRBJ2-2	few	CASSSGWVVGLTGELFF	TGTGCCAGCAGTTCGGGATGGGTAGTTGGGCTCACCGGGGAGCTGTTTTTT
TRBV7-9	-	TRBJ2-2	few	CASTGGGTGELFF	TGTGCCAGCACCGGAGGAGGCACCGGGGAGCTGTTTTTT
TRBV12-3/TRBV12-4	-	TRBJ2-1	-	CASRKGLHSYNEQFF	TGTGCCAGCAGAAAAGGACTTCACTCCTACAATGAGCAGTTCTTC
TRBV6-1	-	TRBJ1-2	-	CASSEAAWTEYGYTF	TGTGCCAGCAGTGAAGCTGCTTGGACGGAGTATGGCTACACCTTC
TRBV27	-	TRBJ2-5	few	CASSLRGPHF	TGTGCCAGCAGTTTACGGGGTCCCCACTTC
TRBV6-5	-	TRBJ2-7	medium-sized	CASSSLGGEQYF	TGTGCCAGCAGTTCCCTAGGAGGCGAGCAGTACTTC
TRBV11-1	-	TRBJ1-2	-	CASSDAGEHYGYTF	TGTGCCAGCAGCGATGCCGGGGAACACTATGGCTACACCTTC
TRBV12-3/TRBV12-4	-	TRBJ2-6	-	CASFGEYEGANVLTF	TGTGCCAGCTTTGGGGAATACGAGGGGGCCAACGTCCTGACTTTC
TRBV7-6	-	TRBJ1-1	once	CASSTNQGTEAFF	TGTGCCAGCAGCACAAACCAGGGGACTGAAGCTTTCTTT
TRBV27	-	TRBJ2-3	-	CASSLGDRRTDTQYF	TGTGCCAGCAGTTTGGGAGACAGACGCACAGATACGCAGTATTTT
TRBV7-6	TRBD2	TRBJ2-3	few	CASSRAGGLTDTQYF	TGTGCCAGCAGCCGAGCGGGGGGGCTCACAGATACGCAGTATTTT
TRBV6-6	-	TRBJ1-2	few	CASSYTTNDIYGYTF	TGTGCCAGCAGTTACACAACAAACGACATCTATGGCTACACCTTC
TRBV7-2	TRBD1	TRBJ1-2	-	CASSLDWTGAWGYTF	TGTGCCAGCAGCTTAGATTGGACAGGAGCTTGGGGCTACACCTTC
TRBV29-1	TRBD2	TRBJ2-1	medium-sized	CSVPIYSGGNNEQFF	TGCAGCGTGCCCATTTATAGCGGGGGAAACAATGAGCAGTTCTTC
TRBV11-1	-	TRBJ1-5	few	CASSGHSNQPQHF	TGTGCCAGCAGCGGGCATAGCAATCAGCCCCAGCATTTT
TRBV6-6	-	TRBJ1-2	-	CASSYSRQVDNYGYTF	TGTGCCAGCAGTTACTCGCGACAGGTAGACAACTATGGCTACACCTTC
TRBV12-3/TRBV12-4	-	TRBJ2-3	-	CASSEGGGDVTQYF	TGTGCCAGCAGTGAAGGGGGGGGGGATGTTACGCAGTATTTT
TRBV15	-	TRBJ2-3	-	CATSREGGATGRGADTQYF	TGTGCCACCAGCAGAGAAGGGGGGGCGACAGGTCGCGGGGCAGATACGCAGTATTTT
TRBV5-1	-	TRBJ2-5	few	CASSWAPPQETQYF	TGCGCCAGCAGCTGGGCCCCACCGCAAGAGACCCAGTACTTC
TRBV29-1	-	TRBJ2-7	medium-sized	CSVSEYYEQYF	TGCAGCGTTTCCGAATACTACGAGCAGTACTTC
TRBV6-5	TRBD1	TRBJ1-2	-	CASSYPGQGVVESYGYTF	TGTGCCAGCAGTTACCCGGGACAGGGGGTAGTGGAAAGCTATGGCTACACCTTC
TRBV27	TRBD2	TRBJ2-1	many	CASSPPPRVAGHSYNEQFF	TGTGCCAGCAGTCCGCCGCCCCGAGTAGCGGGGCACTCCTACAATGAGCAGTTCTTC
TRBV27	-	TRBJ2-3	few	CASGGGRDTQYF	TGTGCCAGTGGAGGGGGCAGAGATACGCAGTATTTT
TRBV27	TRBD2	TRBJ2-3	few	CASSLTIPRGGHTQYF	TGTGCCAGCAGTTTAACCATCCCGCGGGGGGGTCACACGCAGTATTTT
TRBV10-3	TRBD1	TRBJ1-2	-	CAISDISSGGWDGYTF	TGTGCCATCAGTGATATTTCGTCAGGGGGCTGGGATGGCTACACCTTC
TRBV12-3/TRBV12-4	TRBD2	TRBJ2-3	few	CATLLSGGTKTDTQYF	TGTGCCACCCTGTTGAGCGGGGGAACTAAGACAGATACGCAGTATTTT
TRBV29-1	-	TRBJ2-3	medium-sized	CSVSWGDTQYF	TGCAGCGTTTCGTGGGGAGATACGCAGTATTTT
TRBV29-1	-	TRBJ1-1	few	CSVPKGGTEAFF	TGCAGCGTGCCCAAGGGGGGCACTGAAGCTTTCTTT
TRBV29-1	TRBD2	TRBJ2-1	-	CSVRGLAGGAVDEQFF	TGCAGCGTGAGGGGACTAGCGGGGGGTGCCGTTGACGAGCAGTTCTTC
TRBV6-5	-	TRBJ1-2	few	CASKSTPAGESNYGYTF	TGTGCCAGCAAGAGTACGCCGGCGGGCGAATCCAACTATGGCTACACCTTC
TRBV6-2/TRBV6-3	-	TRBJ1-5	few	CASSYSRQSYSNQPQHF	TGTGCCAGCAGTTACTCCAGACAGTCCTATAGCAATCAGCCCCAGCATTTT
TRBV29-1	TRBD1	TRBJ2-1	-	CSTPGQGWYNEQFF	TGCAGCACACCGGGACAGGGATGGTACAATGAGCAGTTCTTC
TRBV15	-	TRBJ1-6	few	CATSREGDSPLHF	TGTGCCACCAGCCGCGAAGGGGATTCACCCCTCCACTTT
TRBV20-1	TRBD1	TRBJ1-6	-	CSARKGGGTANSPLHF	TGCAGTGCTAGAAAGGGTGGGGGGACAGCCAATTCACCCCTCCACTTT
TRBV6-4	TRBD2	TRBJ2-5	few	CASSEAAGTSETQYF	TGTGCCAGCAGTGAGGCTGCTGGGACTAGCGAGACCCAGTACTTC
TRBV13	-	TRBJ1-6	-	CASSSFGVTNSPLHF	TGTGCCAGCAGCTCCTTTGGGGTCACAAATTCACCCCTCCACTTT
TRBV6-5	-	TRBJ1-2	few	CASTYSSGALGYTF	TGTGCCAGCACTTACTCGTCAGGGGCGCTTGGCTACACCTTC
TRBV6-2/TRBV6-3	-	TRBJ2-7	-	CASSYFGSYEQYF	TGTGCCAGCAGTTACTTCGGGTCCTACGAGCAGTACTTC
TRBV6-6	TRBD2	TRBJ2-5	-	CASSYRSSGGAETQYF	TGTGCCAGCAGTTACAGGTCGAGCGGGGGGGCAGAGACCCAGTACTTC
TRBV6-5	TRBD2	TRBJ2-6	-	CASRGGSFGANVLTF	TGTGCCAGCAGGGGGGGGAGCTTTGGGGCCAACGTCCTGACTTTC
TRBV15	-	TRBJ1-4	-	CATSREPGETNEKLFF	TGTGCCACCAGCAGAGAGCCAGGGGAAACTAATGAAAAACTGTTTTTT
TRBV5-1	-	TRBJ1-1	-	CASSLETPVEAFF	TGCGCCAGCAGCTTGGAGACGCCAGTGGAAGCTTTCTTT
TRBV7-6	-	TRBJ2-6	few	CASSFLGATGANVLTF	TGTGCCAGCAGCTTCTTGGGGGCGACTGGGGCCAACGTCCTGACTTTC
TRBV19	TRBD1	TRBJ1-2	few	CASSHSPTGLYGYTF	TGTGCCAGTAGTCACTCCCCGACAGGGCTCTATGGCTACACCTTC
TRBV6-5	-	TRBJ1-2	-	CASSYPEAGSYGYTF	TGTGCCAGCAGTTACCCGGAGGCAGGGTCCTATGGCTACACCTTC
TRBV10-3	-	TRBJ1-3	few	CAIRLTGIGNTIYF	TGTGCCATCAGACTGACAGGAATAGGAAACACCATATATTTT